A single sample gave rise to the 19 T cell receptor beta chains below, sequenced in a study of cytomegalovirus exposure and HLA in healthy donors. Only in-frame clones appear in the TCRdb table, and some are missing; sequencing was by immunoSEQ multiplex PCR. The table records 200,000 or so clones, 84% of them present only once. The sequencing sample was made of PBMCs. Receptor source: a young man in good health and CMV-seropositive.

The chain's CDR3 is CASRGLAGPTDTQYF. The CDR3 bases are TGTGCCAGCAGAGGACTAGCGGGACCCACAGATACGCAGTATTTT. The V call is TRBV6-5, the J call TRBJ2-3, with 12 bases matching TRBD2. V shed 6 bases and J 2 bases; nucleotides not matched to a gene: 3. CDR1 is MNHEY, CDR2 SVGAGI, per germline. CDR3 length equals 15 residues.

The chain uses TRBV5-1 and TRBJ2-7; 8 bases are shared with TRBD2. This CDR3 is built from 15 residues. The germline V gene has CDR1 SGHRS and CDR2 YFSETQ. With V trimmed by 4 bases and J by 2 bases, 8 bases remained unmatched. The CDR3 DNA is TGCGCCAGCAGCCGGGGGGGGACGGCCGCCTACGAGCAGTACTTC. It is translated as CASSRGGTAAYEQYF.

The J gene is TRBJ2-1, the V gene TRBV4-2, with 8 nucleotides matching TRBD1. Germline trimming cut 3 bases from V and 8 bases from J; bases unmatched to any gene: 6. This CDR3 comprises 14 residues. Germline CDR1 and CDR2: LGHNA and YNFKEQ. CDR3 amino acids: CASSQGQGAYEQFF. CDR3 bases: TGTGCCAGCAGCCAGGGGCAGGGGGCCTATGAGCAGTTCTTC.

This chain connects TRBV28 to TRBJ1-5; D not certain. Germline CDR1 MDHEN, CDR2 SYDVKM. With 6 bases removed from V and 2 bases from J, the gap between germline ends came to 11 bases. CDR3 size: 14 residues. The DNA of the CDR3 is TGTGCCAGCAGCCCGCAGGTGGGCAATCAGCCCCAGCATTTT. Translated: CASSPQVGNQPQHF. The entire variable domain, with the rest obtained from reference TRBV28 and TRBJ1-5, is as follows: DVKVTQSSRYLVKRTGEKVFLECVQDMDHENMFWYRQDPGLGLRLIYFSYDVKMKEKGDIPEGYSVSREKKERFSLILESASTNQTSMYLCASSPQVGNQPQHFGDGTRLSIL.

The V and J genes are TRBV29-1 and TRBJ2-2, with 8 bases fitting TRBD2. This CDR3 is 11 amino acids long. Germline V gene data show CDR1 as SQVTM and CDR2 as ANQGSEA. The CDR3 region is CALADTGELFF. In DNA form, the CDR3 reads TGCGCACTAGCGGACACCGGGGAGCTGTTTTTT.

V is TRBV6-6 and J is TRBJ2-7, with 15 bases matching TRBD2. This CDR3 is built from 14 residues. Germline V lookup: CDR1 MNHNY, CDR2 SVGAGI (reference sequence). V was clipped by 0 bases and J by 11 bases; unmatched bases: 2. CDR3 in DNA: TGTGCCAGCAGTTACTCGGGACTAGCGGGAGGAAAGTACTTC. This codes for CASSYSGLAGGKYF.

With regard to this clone: In this CDR3 the conserved last residue, phenylalanine or tryptophan, is missing, so a read error is likely. It is unclear where the CDR3 begins or ends on the DNA, so no DNA is shown, and the CDR3 is as TCRdb lists it. V usage is TRBV6-4 and J usage is TRBJ2-7; the table names TRBD1, a call not compared with the DNA. The CDR3 length is 13 residues, termini included. CDR1 MRHNA and CDR2 SNTAGT come from the germline V gene. The CDR3 spells CASSDSSGQGRKG.

This chain connects TRBV5-1 to TRBJ2-7, with 16 positions matching TRBD2. Germline-derived CDR1 and CDR2 are SGHRS and YFSETQ. The J segment lost 5 bases and the V segment lost 0 bases, leaving 8 bases of the junction unmatched. The CDR3 runs to 18 residues. CDR3: CASSLATGLAGGPNEQYF. CDR3 DNA sequence: TGCGCCAGCAGCTTGGCCACGGGACTAGCGGGAGGGCCCAACGAGCAGTACTTC.

This sequence joins TRBV14 and TRBJ2-7; D call uncertain. V was pared by 3 bases and J by 3 bases, with 3 bases between. The CDR3 runs to 11 residues. Germline lookup yields CDR1 SGHDN and CDR2 FVKESK. The CDR3: CASSHSYEQYF. The DNA for the CDR3 is TGTGCCAGCAGCCATAGCTACGAGCAGTACTTC.

The V gene is TRBV29-1, the J gene TRBJ2-7; 12 bases align to TRBD2. The V gene's germline CDR1 is SQVTM and CDR2 ANQGSEA. The length of the CDR3 is 13 residues. Losses at the gene ends were 4 bases for V and 4 bases for J; bases not matched to a gene: 2. The CDR3 here is CSVGLAGDYEQYF. CDR3 coding DNA: TGCAGCGTTGGACTAGCGGGAGATTACGAGCAGTACTTC.

V is TRBV7-3 and J is TRBJ2-3, with 7 positions matching TRBD2. Germline V gene lookup returns CDR1 SGHTA and CDR2 FQGTGA. The CDR3 spans 15 residues. The V gene end was trimmed by 2 bases and the J gene end by 3 bases; junction bases not matched to a gene: 5. For the CDR3, the DNA is TGTGCCAGCAGCTTAGGCGGGAGATTAACAGATACGCAGTATTTT. Protein sequence: CASSLGGRLTDTQYF.

Written as DNA, the CDR3 is TGTGCCAGCAGCTTGATGGGCGGGGAGACCCAGTACTTC. Its translation: CASSLMGGETQYF. The rearrangement links TRBV5-4 to TRBJ2-5; D is perhaps TRBD2 (5 bases). The V gene's germline CDR1 is SGHNT and CDR2 YYREEE (reference sequence). The CDR3 sequence is 13 residues long. V lost 1 base, J lost 5 bases, and 9 bases lay in between.

The chain is built from TRBV11-1 and TRBJ2-7; possible D gene TRBD1, 6 bases. V gave up 5 bases and J gave up 1 base, with 15 bases separating them. The CDR3 runs 15 residues. The V gene's germline CDR1 is SGHAT and CDR2 FQDESV (reference sequence). CDR3 residues: CASSATGTRSYEQYF. The CDR3 region has the DNA TGTGCCAGCAGCGCAACCGGGACACGTTCCTACGAGCAGTACTTC.

The chain links TRBV7-8 to TRBJ1-5; possibly TRBD1 for D (5 bases). Germline V gene sequence: CDR1 SGHVS, CDR2 FQNEAQ. The CDR3 consists of 14 residues. Trimming shortened V by 5 bases and J by 7 bases, and 15 bases separated the two germline ends. In DNA form, the CDR3 reads TGTGCCAGCAGCCTGAGTGGGGAGGGGCAGCCCCAGCATTTT. This gives the protein CASSLSGEGQPQHF.

This clone showed up just once. The chain has TRBV6-1 and TRBJ1-5; D is undetermined. Germline V lookup: CDR1 MNHNS, CDR2 SASEGT. The CDR3 is made up of 15 amino acids. V was clipped by 4 bases and J by 0 bases, with 10 bases between them. DNA for the CDR3: TGTGCCAGCAGTGTAGGCAGGTATAGCAATCAGCCCCAGCATTTT. Translated: CASSVGRYSNQPQHF.

CDR3 residues: CASSLGPRAGGRTDTQYF. The CDR3, as DNA: TGTGCCAGCAGCTTGGGTCCACGAGCGGGAGGGAGAACAGATACGCAGTATTTT. The chain links TRBV7-2 to TRBJ2-3, with 10 bases matching TRBD2. Germline lookup yields CDR1 SGHTA and CDR2 FQGNSA. The CDR3 loop spans 18 amino acids. V gave up 3 bases and J gave up 3 bases; unmatched junction bases: 12. Filled out from reference TRBV7-2 and TRBJ2-3, the complete variable domain reads GAGVSQSPSNKVTEKGKDVELRCDPISGHTALYWYRQSLGQGLEFLIYFQGNSAPDKSGLPSDRFSAERTGGSVSTLTIQRTQQEDSAVYLCASSLGPRAGGRTDTQYFGPGTRLTVL.

This chain links TRBV2 with TRBJ1-1; no reliable D call. Between the trimmed V and J ends, which lost 6 bases and 1 base, there was a span of 15 bases. Germline lookup yields CDR1 SNHLY and CDR2 FYNNEI. The CDR3 has 15 residues. Written as DNA, the CDR3 is TGTGCCAGCAGCGGCCAGCGGGAGGGGAACACTGAAGCTTTCTTT. It translates to CASSGQREGNTEAFF. Together with reference TRBV2 and TRBJ1-1, the CDR3 gives the full variable domain: EPEVTQTPSHQVTQMGQEVILRCVPISNHLYFYWYRQILGQKVEFLVSFYNNEISEKSEIFDDQFSVERPDGSNFTLKIRSTKLEDSAMYFCASSGQREGNTEAFFGQGTRLTVV.

This chain links TRBV5-1 with TRBJ2-2; TRBD2 is a possible D gene (6 bases). CDR1 and CDR2 (germline): SGHRS, YFSETQ. The V end was cut by 5 bases, the J end by 1 base, with 15 bases between. This CDR3 has 16 residues. The CDR3, as DNA: TGCGCCAGCAGTTACCACAGCGGGCTGAACACCGGGGAGCTGTTTTTT. Protein: CASSYHSGLNTGELFF.

In DNA form, the CDR3 reads TGTGCCAGCAGTCCCATGGGCAGAGAATACACAGATACGCAGTATTTT. It codes for CASSPMGREYTDTQYF. The gene calls are TRBV27 and TRBJ2-3, with D unresolved. Looked up from germline, CDR1 is MNHEY and CDR2 is SMNVEV (reference sequence). With 5 bases removed from V and 2 bases from J, the gap between germline ends came to 17 bases. This CDR3 spans 16 amino acids.